Below, 23 T cell receptor beta chains from the same sample are listed, as sequenced in a study of blood T cell repertoires in COVID-19. Produced via immunoSEQ multiplex PCR; TCRdb's table is partial and in-frame only. The sample lists roughly 120,000 clones; roughly nine tenths were seen once. The source material was peripheral blood. The receptor set was obtained from a man aged 65-85 years who had recovered from COVID-19.

V gene TRBV27 combines with J gene TRBJ2-7; 10 bases fit TRBD1. Losses at the gene ends were 7 bases for V and 2 bases for J; bases not matched to a gene: 5. The CDR3 length is 14 residues. Germline CDR1 and CDR2: MNHEY and SMNVEV (reference sequence). The DNA for the CDR3 is TGTGCCAGCACCCCGGGACAGGGGACCTACGAGCAGTACTTC. This translates into CASTPGQGTYEQYF.

This chain uses TRBV7-3 with TRBJ2-1; D gene ambiguous. CDR3 length: 15 residues. Germline V lookup: CDR1 SGHTA, CDR2 FQGTGA. The V end lost 5 bases, the J end lost 4 bases, and 15 bases lay between the germline ends. This CDR3 is CASSVSVDTYNEQFF. In DNA form, the CDR3 reads TGTGCCAGCAGCGTTTCCGTAGACACGTACAATGAGCAGTTCTTC.

Concerning this clone itself: This sample also contains other DNA sequences that code for the same CDR3. This chain links TRBV5-1 with TRBJ1-5; 9 bases align to TRBD1. CDR1 SGHRS and CDR2 YFSETQ come from the germline V gene. Losses at the gene ends were 0 bases for V and 3 bases for J; bases not matched to a gene: 4. The CDR3 has 16 residues. CDR3 sequence (DNA): TGCGCCAGCAGCTTGGATGGGACAGGGTACAATCAGCCCCAGCATTTT. This codes for CASSLDGTGYNQPQHF.

The sample holds a few counts of this clone. The V gene is TRBV7-6, the J gene TRBJ1-6; no clear D gene. Trimming cost V 1 base and J 13 bases, with 14 bases left between them. CDR1 and CDR2 from the germline V gene are SGHVS and FNYEAQ. The CDR3 is 14 residues long. DNA for the CDR3: TGTGCCAGCAGCTTAGATCCAGGTCTGCAGCCCCTCCACTTT. This sequence encodes CASSLDPGLQPLHF.

The chain links TRBV5-8 to TRBJ1-1, with 12 nucleotides matching TRBD1. This CDR3 has 19 amino acids. V gave up 4 bases and J gave up 3 bases; unmatched junction bases: 16. Germline V gene data show CDR1 as SGHTS and CDR2 as YDEGEE. The CDR3 loop is CASSLGEGTGGLRHTEAFF. The CDR3 DNA reads TGTGCCAGCAGCCTTGGGGAAGGGACAGGGGGCCTTAGGCACACTGAAGCTTTCTTT.

This chain links TRBV7-3 with TRBJ2-1; TRBD2 matches 7 bases. Germline V gene sequence: CDR1 SGHTA, CDR2 FQGTGA. The CDR3 is 14 residues long. Trimming took 4 bases from V and 9 from J; bases not matched to a gene: 9. CDR3 nucleotides: TGTGCCAGCAGCTCCCAGACTAGCTCCCCTGAGCAGTTCTTC. It translates to CASSSQTSSPEQFF.

V usage is TRBV6-5 and J usage is TRBJ2-4, with D perhaps matching TRBD1 (5 bases). The CDR3 length is 15 residues. The V end lost 6 bases, the J end lost 0 bases, and 12 bases lay between the germline ends. From germline, CDR1 is MNHEY and CDR2 SVGAGI. The CDR3 reads CASRRTLVAKNIQYF. Written as DNA, the CDR3 is TGTGCCAGCAGAAGGACATTGGTAGCCAAAAACATTCAGTACTTC.

This chain's CDR3 is CATGQGAPTNQPQHF. The CDR3 DNA is TGTGCCACAGGACAGGGGGCTCCCACCAATCAGCCCCAGCATTTT. The chain is built from TRBV6-5 and TRBJ1-5, with TRBD1 identical over 11 bases. The CDR3 contains 15 residues. The V gene's germline CDR1 is MNHEY and CDR2 SVGAGI. V lost 10 bases and J lost 3; bases outside the gene matches: 8.

The chain recombines TRBV28 with TRBJ1-2; the D is unclear. CDR3 length: 12 amino acids. V was shortened by 4 bases and J by 5 bases, with 8 bases between the two germline ends. Germline loops: CDR1 MDHEN, CDR2 SYDVKM. As DNA, the CDR3 is TGTGCCAGCAGTTCGAAGAGGTATGGCTACACCTTC. This codes for CASSSKRYGYTF.

This clone was seen a handful of times. The chain carries TRBV6-1 and TRBJ2-2; D is unresolved. Germline values: CDR1 MNHNS, CDR2 SASEGT. Between the trimmed V and J ends, which lost 3 bases and 6 bases, there was a span of 8 bases. The CDR3 extends over 13 amino acids. In DNA form, the CDR3 reads TGTGCCAGCAGTGAGTTGGGCGCCGGGGAGCTGTTTTTT. Translating it yields CASSELGAGELFF.

The chain carries TRBV24-1 and TRBJ2-7; the match to TRBD1 covers 7 bases. Germline CDR1 is KGHDR and CDR2 is SFDVKD. This CDR3 is built from 16 residues. V dropped 4 bases and J dropped 1; count of bases not matched to a gene: 9. CDR3 amino acids: CATSDSPGQRSYEQYF. The DNA of the CDR3 is TGTGCCACCAGTGACAGTCCGGGACAGAGATCCTACGAGCAGTACTTC.

The CDR3 DNA sequence: TGTGCCAGCAGCATGGCCCCGGGACAGGGGATAAGTGGCTACACCTTC. Translating it yields CASSMAPGQGISGYTF. The rearrangement uses TRBV7-9 and TRBJ1-2, with 10 bases fitting TRBD1. Germline V gene data show CDR1 as SEHNR and CDR2 as FQNEAQ (reference sequence). The V segment lost 5 bases and the J segment 7 bases; nucleotides outside the gene matches: 13. The CDR3 contains 16 residues.

This clone has more than one count but fewer than ten. This chain joins TRBV7-2 and TRBJ1-1, with D uncertain. Trimming took 2 bases from V and 4 from J, leaving 8 bases between them. Looked up from germline, CDR1 is SGHTA and CDR2 is FQGNSA. The length of the CDR3 is 13 residues. The chain's CDR3 is CASSLSWSTEAFF. CDR3 nucleotide sequence: TGTGCCAGCAGCTTATCCTGGAGCACTGAAGCTTTCTTT.

A note on this clone: At one of its ends the junction is not consistent with the germline gene, which may arise from a read error. V is TRBV24-1 and J is TRBJ2-7; D possibly corresponds to TRBD2 (6 bases). CDR3 length equals 11 residues. Germline CDR1 reads KGHDR; CDR2 reads SFDVKD. The CDR3 protein is CATSDGTRASF. The CDR3 bases are TGTGCCACCAGTGATGGGACTCGCGCCTCCTTC.

The V call is TRBV5-6, the J call TRBJ2-5; D not resolved. The CDR3 is 14 amino acids. V was trimmed by 4 bases and J by 5 bases, leaving 15 bases between them. In germline, CDR1 is SGHDT, CDR2 YYEEEE. The CDR3 region is CASSQGTGGETQYF. CDR3 nucleotide sequence: TGTGCCAGCAGCCAAGGAACCGGCGGCGAGACCCAGTACTTC.

The chain combines TRBV2 with TRBJ2-7; perhaps TRBD1 as D (5 bases). V lost 2 bases and J 6 bases, leaving 11 bases between the germline ends. Germline-derived CDR1 and CDR2 are SNHLY and FYNNEI. This CDR3 is 13 amino acids long. The CDR3 reads CASSEHPGLEQYF. CDR3 DNA: TGTGCCAGCAGTGAACACCCAGGGCTCGAGCAGTACTTC.

In this sample, this clone turned up once. The rearrangement joins TRBV11-2 to TRBJ1-6; 7 positions match TRBD1. Germline lookup yields CDR1 SGHAT and CDR2 FQNNGV. The CDR3 consists of 17 residues. Trimming cost V 5 bases and J 7 bases; bases outside gene matches: 14. CDR3 protein: CASSRQGGGKMNSPLHF. As DNA, the CDR3 is TGTGCCAGCAGCAGACAGGGAGGCGGAAAAATGAATTCACCCCTCCACTTT.

This rearrangement joins TRBV4-3 to TRBJ2-3; 7 bases align to TRBD2. This CDR3 has 16 residues. CDR1 and CDR2 from the germline V gene are LGHNA and YSLEER. After removal of 4 bases from V and 0 bases from J, the junction contained 7 bases not matched to a gene. The CDR3 DNA reads as TGCGCCAGCAGCCCCGCGCTTAGCGGGAGCACAGATACGCAGTATTTT. Translating gives CASSPALSGSTDTQYF.

CDR3 amino acids: CASSYGTDDQHF. The CDR3, as DNA: TGTGCCAGCAGCTACGGGACTGACGACCAGCATTTT. The V call is TRBV7-9, the J call TRBJ1-5, with D possibly being TRBD1 (5 bases). The germline gives CDR1 SEHNR, CDR2 FQNEAQ (reference sequence). The CDR3 contains 12 residues. V lost 4 bases, J lost 12 bases, and 13 bases lay in between.

This chain uses TRBV29-1 with TRBJ2-1; 8 bases line up with TRBD2. Germline values: CDR1 SQVTM, CDR2 ANQGSEA. J lost 7 bases, V lost 4 bases, and 6 bases had no gene match. CDR3 length: 13 amino acids. Written as DNA, the CDR3 is TGCAGCGTTGGGGTACGGGGGGGGAATGAGCAGTTCTTC. Its translation is CSVGVRGGNEQFF.

V gene TRBV5-1 combines with J gene TRBJ1-1; D gene unclear. The germline CDR1 and CDR2 sequences are SGHRS and YFSETQ. With 4 bases removed from V and 5 bases from J, the gap between germline ends came to 12 bases. This CDR3 region has 13 residues. The CDR3 nucleotides are TGCGCCAGCAGCCCTGGAGGGTTGACTGAAGCTTTCTTT. Amino acid sequence: CASSPGGLTEAFF.

This clone was seen a single time. The chain is built from TRBV29-1 and TRBJ2-7; D gene ambiguous. V was trimmed by 4 bases and J by 2 bases, leaving 9 bases between them. Looked up from germline, CDR1 is SQVTM and CDR2 is ANQGSEA. The CDR3 has 12 residues. CDR3 amino acids: CSVAQVPYEQYF. DNA of the CDR3: TGCAGCGTTGCTCAGGTCCCCTACGAGCAGTACTTC.

The J gene is TRBJ2-1, the V gene TRBV11-2; D uncertain. The V end was cut by 4 bases, the J end by 3 bases, with 7 bases between. The CDR3 contains 13 residues. Per the germline V gene, CDR1 is SGHAT and CDR2 is FQNNGV. The CDR3: CASSSASYNEQFF. The CDR3, as DNA: TGTGCCAGCAGCTCCGCTAGCTACAATGAGCAGTTCTTC.